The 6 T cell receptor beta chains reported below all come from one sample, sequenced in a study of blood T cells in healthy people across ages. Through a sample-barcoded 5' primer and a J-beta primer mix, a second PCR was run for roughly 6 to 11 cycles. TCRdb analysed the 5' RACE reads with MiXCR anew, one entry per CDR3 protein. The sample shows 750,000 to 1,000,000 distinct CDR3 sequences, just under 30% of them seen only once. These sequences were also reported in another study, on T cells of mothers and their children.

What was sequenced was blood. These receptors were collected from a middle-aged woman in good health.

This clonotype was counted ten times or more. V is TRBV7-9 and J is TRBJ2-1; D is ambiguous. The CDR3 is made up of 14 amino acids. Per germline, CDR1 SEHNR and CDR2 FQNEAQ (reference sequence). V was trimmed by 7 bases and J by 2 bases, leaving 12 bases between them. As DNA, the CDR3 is TGTGCCAGCACAACGGTGCTAACCTACAATGAGCAGTTCTTC. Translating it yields CASTTVLTYNEQFF. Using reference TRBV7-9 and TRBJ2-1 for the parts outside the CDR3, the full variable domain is DTGVSQNPRHKITKRGQNVTFRCDPISEHNRLYWYRQTLGQGPEFLTYFQNEAQLEKSRLLSDRFSAERPKGSFSTLEIQRTEQGDSAMYLCASTTVLTYNEQFFGPGTRLTVL.

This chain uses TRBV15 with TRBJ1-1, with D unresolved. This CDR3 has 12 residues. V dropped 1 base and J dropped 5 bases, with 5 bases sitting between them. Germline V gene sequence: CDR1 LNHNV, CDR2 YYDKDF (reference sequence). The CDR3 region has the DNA TGTGCCACCAGCAGAGTCCGTACTGAAGCTTTCTTT. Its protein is CATSRVRTEAFF.

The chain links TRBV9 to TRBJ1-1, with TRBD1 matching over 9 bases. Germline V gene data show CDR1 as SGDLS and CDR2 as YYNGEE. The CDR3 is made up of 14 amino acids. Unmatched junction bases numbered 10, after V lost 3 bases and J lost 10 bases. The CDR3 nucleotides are TGTGCCAGCAGCGATACCGGGACAGGGAGGAGAGCTTTCTTT. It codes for CASSDTGTGRRAFF.

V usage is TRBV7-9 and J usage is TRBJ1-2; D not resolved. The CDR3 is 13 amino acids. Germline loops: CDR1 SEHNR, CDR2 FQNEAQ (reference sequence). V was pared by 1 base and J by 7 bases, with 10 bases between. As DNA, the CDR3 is TGTGCCAGCAGCTTAGTTACGGAAGTTGGCTACACCTTC. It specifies CASSLVTEVGYTF.

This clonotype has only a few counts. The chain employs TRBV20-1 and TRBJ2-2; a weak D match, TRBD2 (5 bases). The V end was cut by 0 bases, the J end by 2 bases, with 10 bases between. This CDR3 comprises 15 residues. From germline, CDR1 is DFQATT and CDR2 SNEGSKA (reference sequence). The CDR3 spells CSARERATNTGELFF. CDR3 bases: TGCAGTGCTAGAGAGAGGGCAACCAACACCGGGGAGCTGTTTTTT.

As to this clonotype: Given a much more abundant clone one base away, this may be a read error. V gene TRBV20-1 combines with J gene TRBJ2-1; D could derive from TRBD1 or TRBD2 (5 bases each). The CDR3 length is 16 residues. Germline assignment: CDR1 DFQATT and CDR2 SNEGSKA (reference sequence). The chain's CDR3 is CSARDAGTPAYNERFF. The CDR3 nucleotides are TGCAGTGCTAGAGATGCCGGGACCCCAGCCTACAATGAGCGGTTCTTC.